This entry features one TCR beta chain sequence. Its antigen is not known. The source of the sample is a study of shared clonotypes between healthy human individuals. Study findings and constraints: Sampling involved blood alone; tissue repertoires likely differ.

After removal of 4 bases from V and 7 bases from J, the junction contained 6 bases not matched to a gene. Germline loops: CDR1 SGHRS, CDR2 YFSETQ. The CDR3 length is 14 residues. Each cell subset's genomic DNA was divided evenly among several immunoSEQ plates. The data were produced by immunoSEQ multiplex PCR, yet TCRdb's version contains in-frame clones alone and is incomplete. The sample has about 1.5 million clones, 95% to 99% seen once. This clonotype originated in a man aged 30 to 45 in good health. The sequencing sample was made of naive CD4+ T cells sorted from blood. Subset noted: CD45RA+ positively selected. V gene TRBV5-1 combines with J gene TRBJ1-4, with TRBD1 matching 8 bases. In DNA form, the CDR3 reads TGCGCCAGCAGCCCCGACAGGGGCACTGAAAAACTGTTTTTT. Protein product: CASSPDRGTEKLFF.